The 8 T cell receptor beta chains in this list originate from one sample, sequenced in a study of T cells in Graves' hyperthyroidism and ophthalmopathy. Template material for amplifying TCR beta CDR3 regions consisted of RNA transcripts. In the first-round RT-PCR of the TCR CDR3, the HTBI primer set was used. TCRdb re-called the multiplex PCR reads through MiXCR, storing one row per CDR3 protein. Of roughly 100,000 distinct CDR3 sequences in the sample, less than 55% were seen once. The sample comprised blood. These receptor sequences come from a middle-aged man with Graves' hyperthyroidism.

In its sample, this clonotype was seen many times. The chain has TRBV10-3 and TRBJ2-7; either TRBD1 or TRBD2 may supply D (5 bases each). V shed 10 bases and J shed 2 bases, with 15 bases lying between them. This CDR3 spans 13 amino acids. Per germline, CDR1 ENHRY and CDR2 SYGVKD. CDR3 sequence (DNA): TGTGCCACCGACAGTCCCGGGACCTACGAGCAGTACTTC. Its translation is CATDSPGTYEQYF.

The DNA for the CDR3 is TGTGCTAGAGATCCACGCCAAGATACGCAGTATTTT. Amino acid sequence: CARDPRQDTQYF. The chain joins TRBV7-7 to TRBJ2-3; D unresolved. The germline gives CDR1 SSHAT, CDR2 FNYEAQ (reference sequence). The CDR3 is 12 residues long.

This clonotype was counted many times. The chain combines TRBV20-1 with TRBJ2-6; D unclear. The germline V gene has CDR1 DFQATT and CDR2 SNEGSKA (reference sequence). Trimming removed 1 base from V and 3 bases from J, with 1 base in between. The CDR3 consists of 12 residues. As DNA, the CDR3 is TGCAGTGCTAGAGGTGGGGCCAACGTCCTGACTTTC. Amino acid sequence: CSARGGANVLTF.

The rearrangement joins TRBV30 to TRBJ2-7; no firm D call. Germline lookup yields CDR1 GTSNPN and CDR2 SVGIG (reference sequence). Between the trimmed V and J ends, which lost 2 bases and 8 bases, there was a span of 7 bases. CDR3 length: 10 amino acids. The CDR3, as DNA: TGTGCCTGGAGTAGAGAACAGCAGTACTTC. Translated: CAWSREQQYF.

In this sample, this clonotype turned up many times. J is TRBJ2-1 and V is TRBV20-1; D not certain. The CDR3 consists of 12 residues. V dropped 1 base and J dropped 1 base, with 2 bases sitting between them. Germline CDR1 DFQATT, CDR2 SNEGSKA (reference sequence). CDR3 in DNA: TGCAGTGCTAGAGTGTCCTACAATGAGCAGTTCTTC. Protein: CSARVSYNEQFF.

This clonotype was seen ten or more times. This chain joins TRBV5-6 and TRBJ2-5; D is possibly TRBD2 (5 bases). Germline-derived CDR1 and CDR2 are SGHDT and YYEEEE. Trimming shortened V by 3 bases and J by 5 bases, and 8 bases separated the two germline ends. CDR3 size: 12 residues. This CDR3 reads CASSWVAETQYF. Written as DNA, the CDR3 is TGTGCCAGCAGCTGGGTAGCGGAGACCCAGTACTTC.

Many counts were recorded for this clonotype. This chain joins TRBV6-2 or TRBV6-3 and TRBJ1-2; TRBD1 is a possible D gene (5 bases). CDR1 MNHEY and CDR2 SVGEGT come from the germline V gene. The CDR3 runs to 16 residues. V was clipped by 0 bases and J by 4 bases, with 15 bases between them. This CDR3 is CASSYSIVGAGYGYTF. CDR3 DNA sequence: TGTGCCAGCAGTTACTCGATAGTAGGGGCCGGCTATGGCTACACCTTC.

This clonotype was seen ten or more times. The CDR3 region has the DNA TGTGCCAGCAGCCAAAAGTGGGATGGGCCTTACAATGAGCAGTTCTTC. This codes for CASSQKWDGPYNEQFF. This chain links TRBV14 with TRBJ2-1, with no clear D. Germline V CDR1 and CDR2: SGHDN, FVKESK. The CDR3 is 16 amino acids. The V end was cut by 2 bases, the J end by 4 bases, with 15 bases between.